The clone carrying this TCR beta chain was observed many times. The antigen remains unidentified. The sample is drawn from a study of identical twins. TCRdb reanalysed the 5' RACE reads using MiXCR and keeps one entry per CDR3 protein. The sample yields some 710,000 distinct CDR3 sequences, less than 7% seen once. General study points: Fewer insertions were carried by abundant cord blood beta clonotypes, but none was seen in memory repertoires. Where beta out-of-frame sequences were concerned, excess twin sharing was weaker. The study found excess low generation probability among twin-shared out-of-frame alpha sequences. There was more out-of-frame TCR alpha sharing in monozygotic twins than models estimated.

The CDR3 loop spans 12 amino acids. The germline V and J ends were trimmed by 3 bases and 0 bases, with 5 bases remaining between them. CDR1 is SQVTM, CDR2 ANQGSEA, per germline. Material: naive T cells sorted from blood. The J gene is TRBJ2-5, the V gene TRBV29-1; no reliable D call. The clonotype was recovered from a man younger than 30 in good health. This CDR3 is CSVDLDQETQYF. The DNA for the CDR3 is TGCAGCGTTGATCTGGACCAAGAGACCCAGTACTTC.